These 17 T cell receptor beta chains came from one sample sequenced in a study of T cell responses to AZD1222 COVID-19 vaccine. Profiling relied on immunoSEQ multiplex PCR, and the TCRdb table lists in-frame clones only, not all of them. This sample carries some 150,000 clones, approximately 89% of them seen once, and the ten largest clones take around 1.5%. This material consisted of peripheral blood, taken 28 days after the second AZD1222 dose. The receptor source for this set is an adult who received the AZD1222 COVID-19 vaccine.

The rearrangement links TRBV5-4 to TRBJ2-5; the match to TRBD1 covers 10 bases. CDR3 length: 15 amino acids. V was pared by 3 bases and J by 4 bases, with 6 bases of the junction left unmatched. In germline, CDR1 is SGHNT, CDR2 YYREEE (reference sequence). CDR3 sequence (DNA): TGTGCCAGCAGCTGGGACAGGGGCGCGGGAGAGACCCAGTACTTC. Its protein product is CASSWDRGAGETQYF.

The genes are TRBV5-1 and TRBJ2-1; D may be TRBD1 (6 bases). The CDR3 consists of 16 residues. The germline gives CDR1 SGHRS, CDR2 YFSETQ. V lost 2 bases, J lost 2 bases, and 14 bases lay in between. The CDR3 here is CASSLEQGGPYNEQFF. The CDR3 bases are TGCGCCAGCAGCTTAGAACAGGGTGGTCCCTACAATGAGCAGTTCTTC.

The rearrangement joins TRBV6-6 to TRBJ2-3; D gene unclear. In germline, CDR1 is MNHNY, CDR2 SVGAGI (reference sequence). Trimming took off 5 bases at V and 4 bases at J, with 4 bases between the two ends. This CDR3 comprises 11 residues. Here the CDR3 reads CASSISDTQYF. The DNA of the CDR3 is TGTGCCAGCAGTATTTCAGATACGCAGTATTTT.

The chain joins TRBV6-5 to TRBJ2-1, with D possibly matching TRBD2 (5 bases). Trimming left V 10 bases short and J 9 bases short, with 16 bases between. The V gene's germline CDR1 is MNHEY and CDR2 SVGAGI. This CDR3 contains 12 residues. The CDR3 spells CAIRLRGGEQFF. For the CDR3, the DNA is TGTGCCATTCGCCTTCGGGGTGGTGAGCAGTTCTTC.

The chain is built from TRBV27 and TRBJ2-7; TRBD1 matches at 10 bases. This CDR3 is 15 amino acids long. J lost 3 bases, V lost 2 bases, and 4 bases had no gene match. Germline CDR1 MNHEY, CDR2 SMNVEV (reference sequence). The CDR3 spells CASSLIGTGDYEQYF. The CDR3 coding sequence is TGTGCCAGCAGTTTAATAGGGACAGGGGACTACGAGCAGTACTTC.

DNA of the CDR3: TGTGCCAGCTCCTTGACGAACAGGGACAATCAGCCCCAGCATTTT. It is translated as CASSLTNRDNQPQHF. The chain combines TRBV27 with TRBJ1-5; maybe TRBD1 (6 bases). Looked up from germline, CDR1 is MNHEY and CDR2 is SMNVEV (reference sequence). The CDR3 sequence is 15 residues long. The V and J ends lost 8 bases and 3 bases respectively, with 17 bases between them.

The rearrangement links TRBV19 to TRBJ1-5; weak D call: TRBD1 (6 bases). The germline gives CDR1 LNHDA, CDR2 SQIVND (reference sequence). Trimming cost V 3 bases and J 0 bases, with 15 bases left between them. The CDR3 extends over 17 amino acids. The CDR3 region is CASSIRGGSYSNQPQHF. The CDR3 DNA is TGTGCCAGTAGTATCAGGGGCGGATCTTATAGCAATCAGCCCCAGCATTTT.

The V call is TRBV19, the J call TRBJ2-1; a possible D gene is TRBD1 (6 bases). CDR1 is LNHDA, CDR2 SQIVND, per germline (reference sequence). This CDR3 spans 14 amino acids. Between the trimmed V and J ends, which lost 4 bases and 8 bases, there was a span of 15 bases. CDR3 sequence: CASSTLDSAHEQFF. CDR3 coding DNA: TGTGCCAGTAGTACCCTGGACAGTGCACATGAGCAGTTCTTC.

CDR3 loop: CASSQAGRDTEAFF. The CDR3 DNA sequence: TGCGCCAGCAGCCAAGCAGGGCGGGACACTGAAGCTTTCTTT. This chain links TRBV4-1 with TRBJ1-1; D is perhaps TRBD1 (5 bases). Trimming shortened V by 1 base and J by 3 bases, and 9 bases separated the two germline ends. The CDR3 loop spans 14 amino acids. From germline, CDR1 is MGHRA and CDR2 YSYEKL.

This clone appeared a single time. Different DNA sequences within this sample yield the same CDR3. This chain links TRBV27 with TRBJ2-2; D ambiguous. V lost 4 bases to trimming and J lost 1 base, with 10 bases between them. Germline loops: CDR1 MNHEY, CDR2 SMNVEV (reference sequence). The CDR3 covers 15 residues. The CDR3 nucleotides are TGTGCCAGCAGTTCAAGGACGGGGAACACCGGGGAGCTGTTTTTT. Encoded protein: CASSSRTGNTGELFF.

Here the CDR3 DNA reads TGTGCCAGCAGGGACGCTAGCGGGAGTGGAACAGATACGCAGTATTTT. Encoded protein: CASRDASGSGTDTQYF. The rearrangement joins TRBV2 to TRBJ2-3, with TRBD2 identical over 10 bases. CDR3 length equals 16 residues. Germline V CDR1 and CDR2: SNHLY, FYNNEI. After removal of 6 bases from V and 3 bases from J, the junction contained 9 bases not matched to a gene.

CDR3 coding DNA: TGTGCCAGCAGCCACCAAAGGGGTTCGGCATCCGAGCAGTACTTC. Amino acid sequence: CASSHQRGSASEQYF. The chain joins TRBV3-1 (or the pseudogene TRBV3-2) to TRBJ2-7; the D gene is possibly TRBD1 (5 bases). V gave up 3 bases and J gave up 6 bases, with 18 bases separating them. From germline, CDR1 is LGHDT and CDR2 YNNKEL (reference sequence). The CDR3 runs 15 residues.

This chain links TRBV27 with TRBJ2-7, with D hard to call. Germline lookup yields CDR1 MNHEY and CDR2 SMNVEV (reference sequence). This CDR3 has 16 residues. Deletions cut 0 bases from V and 2 bases from J, with 14 bases between. In DNA form, the CDR3 reads TGTGCCAGCAGTTTATCCGGACGGGCCTATGCCTACGAGCAGTACTTC. Translated, it gives CASSLSGRAYAYEQYF.

The V and J genes are TRBV15 and TRBJ1-5; D ambiguous. The germline V gene has CDR1 LNHNV and CDR2 YYDKDF (reference sequence). This CDR3 region has 15 residues. V was pared by 0 bases and J by 4 bases, with 10 bases between. CDR3 DNA sequence: TGTGCCACCAGCAGAGATCTGCAGGAGAATCAGCCCCAGCATTTT. It yields the protein CATSRDLQENQPQHF. Filled out from reference TRBV15 and TRBJ1-5, the complete variable domain reads DAMVIQNPRYQVTQFGKPVTLSCSQTLNHNVMYWYQQKSSQAPKLLFHYYDKDFNNEADTPDNFQSRRPNTSFCFLDIRSPGLGDTAMYLCATSRDLQENQPQHFGDGTRLSIL.

Turning to this clone: The sample contains more than one DNA sequence encoding this CDR3. The CDR3 DNA sequence: TGCGCCAGCAGCCCCCCGGGAGGGGCTGAAGCTTTCTTT. Translation gives CASSPPGGAEAFF. The chain employs TRBV4-3 and TRBJ1-1; the D gene is possibly TRBD1 (5 bases). Trimming shortened V by 4 bases and J by 6 bases, and 12 bases separated the two germline ends. The CDR3 is made up of 13 amino acids. CDR1 LGHNA and CDR2 YSLEER come from the germline V gene.

This clone was seen a handful of times. This chain links TRBV7-2 with TRBJ2-3; 7 positions agree with TRBD1. Germline-derived CDR1 and CDR2 are SGHTA and FQGNSA. V gave up 5 bases and J gave up 13 bases; unmatched junction bases: 6. The CDR3 totals 11 residues. Written as DNA, the CDR3 is TGTGCCAGCAGCCAGCGACAGGGCAAGTATTTT. It specifies CASSQRQGKYF.

The rearrangement links TRBV6-5 to TRBJ1-2; a possible D gene is TRBD1 (5 bases). The ends were cut back, 8 bases at V and 7 bases at J, with 11 bases in the middle. The CDR3 sequence is 11 residues long. Per germline, CDR1 MNHEY and CDR2 SVGAGI. The CDR3 loop reads CASFGAFGYTF. The DNA of the CDR3 is TGTGCCAGCTTCGGGGCTTTTGGCTACACCTTC.